The 17 T cell receptor beta chains below come from one sample, sequenced in a study of regulatory T cells in long-lasting Graves disease. iRepertoire HTBI primers and Arm-PCR of CDR3 regions built TCR beta libraries. TCRdb passed the multiplex PCR reads through MiXCR, listing each CDR3 protein once. The repertoire holds 400,000 to 500,000 distinct CDR3 sequences, around 20% seen once, with approximately 7.8% in the top ten. As for time point: persistent/refractory GD, antithyroid drugs over 5 years with positive TRAb. Isolated PBMC RNA provided the starting material for the TCR library. Source: peripheral blood mononuclear cells (PBMCs), taken when the disease was refractory, from a patient treated with antithyroid drugs. The receptors stem from a female donor with Graves disease.

This clonotype has at least ten counts. The chain employs TRBV28 and TRBJ2-7; TRBD1 matches 7 bases. V dropped 3 bases and J dropped 4; count of bases not matched to a gene: 3. From germline, CDR1 is MDHEN and CDR2 SYDVKM. This CDR3 is built from 13 residues. The CDR3 loop is CASSFTGEYEQYF. CDR3 coding DNA: TGTGCCAGCAGTTTTACAGGGGAGTACGAGCAGTACTTC.

This clonotype was detected only a few times. The chain has TRBV15 and TRBJ2-2; D is undetermined. V lost 2 bases to trimming and J lost 4 bases, with 14 bases between them. CDR3 length equals 16 residues. From germline, CDR1 is LNHNV and CDR2 YYDKDF (reference sequence). The CDR3 bases are TGTGCCACCAGCAGACCCCGAGGACGGATCACCGGGGAGCTGTTTTTT. Its translation: CATSRPRGRITGELFF.

This clonotype was detected ten times or more. The chain carries TRBV5-1 and TRBJ1-1; 7 bases match TRBD1. J was trimmed by 4 bases and V by 4 bases; bases with no gene match: 10. The CDR3 contains 15 residues. Germline values: CDR1 SGHRS, CDR2 YFSETQ. CDR3 region: CASSPLRQGRTEAFF. In DNA form, the CDR3 reads TGCGCCAGCAGCCCCCTCCGACAGGGACGCACTGAAGCTTTCTTT. The full variable domain, its missing parts supplied by reference TRBV5-1 and TRBJ1-1, is KAGVTQTPRYLIKTRGQQVTLSCSPISGHRSVSWYQQTPGQGLQFLFEYFSETQRNKGNFPGRFSGRQFSNSRSEMNVSTLELGDSALYLCASSPLRQGRTEAFFGQGTRLTVV.

A note on this clonotype: A much larger clone differs from this one at a single base, so this may be a read error. The CDR3 does not end in the conserved phenylalanine or tryptophan, so this is likely a read error. This chain joins TRBV5-5 and TRBJ1-2, with 7 bases identical to TRBD1. V shed 2 bases and J 2 bases; nucleotides not matched to a gene: 3. Per the germline V gene, CDR1 is SGHKS and CDR2 is YYEKEE (reference sequence). The CDR3 covers 14 residues. CDR3 nucleotides: TGTGCCAGCAGCTTCGGGACAGACAACTATGGCTACACCCTC. It codes for CASSFGTDNYGYTL.

This clonotype occurred many times. The chain is built from TRBV7-8 and TRBJ1-1; TRBD1 matches 8 bases. J lost 1 base, V lost 5 bases, and 3 bases had no gene match. The CDR3 sequence is 14 residues long. Per germline, CDR1 SGHVS and CDR2 FQNEAQ. The chain's CDR3 is CASSKTGENTEAFF. The CDR3 nucleotides are TGTGCCAGCAGCAAGACAGGGGAGAACACTGAAGCTTTCTTT.

This clonotype has a count of ten or more. The chain links TRBV11-3 to TRBJ2-7, with D possibly being TRBD1 (5 bases). Per germline, CDR1 SGHNT and CDR2 YENEEA. This CDR3 is built from 13 residues. The germline V and J ends were trimmed by 3 bases and 6 bases, with 12 bases remaining between them. The CDR3 here is CASSFQGKSEQYF. As DNA, the CDR3 is TGTGCCAGCAGCTTCCAGGGCAAATCCGAGCAGTACTTC.

The chain recombines TRBV29-1 with TRBJ2-5, with TRBD2 matching over 7 bases. The CDR3 runs 19 residues. Germline V CDR1 and CDR2: SQVTM, ANQGSEA. The V gene end was trimmed by 4 bases and the J gene end by 4 bases; junction bases not matched to a gene: 24. In nucleotides, the CDR3 is TGCAGCGTTGTGGTGTGGGAGGGCAGTCGAGCCAGTTGGGGAGAGACCCAGTACTTC. It yields the protein CSVVVWEGSRASWGETQYF. Full variable domain (rest looked up from reference TRBV29-1 and TRBJ2-5): SAVISQKPSRDICQRGTSLTIQCQVDSQVTMMFWYRQQPGQSLTLIATANQGSEATYESGFVIDKFPISRPNLTFSTLTVSNMSPEDSSIYLCSVVVWEGSRASWGETQYFGPGTRLLVL.

On this clonotype: The junction shows a germline mismatch at one end, possibly a read error. The V gene is TRBV11-1, the J gene TRBJ2-1; no firm D call. Germline V gene lookup returns CDR1 SGHAT and CDR2 FQDESV (reference sequence). The CDR3 is made up of 12 amino acids. CDR3 sequence reads: CASSLVYDEQFF. The CDR3 bases are TGTGCCAGCAGCTTAGTCTACGATGAGCAGTTCTTC.

CDR3 sequence: CASSYFGQYEKLFF. CDR3 sequence (DNA): TGTGCCAGCAGTTACTTCGGACAGTATGAAAAACTGTTTTTT. V usage is TRBV6-9 and J usage is TRBJ1-4, with D maybe TRBD1 (6 bases). CDR1 is MNHGY and CDR2 is SVAAGI in the germline V gene. The CDR3 has 14 amino acids. V gave up 3 bases and J gave up 6 bases, with 11 bases separating them.

This sequence joins TRBV20-1 and TRBJ1-2, with no clear D. V was trimmed by 2 bases and J by 5 bases, leaving 0 bases between them. The germline CDR1 and CDR2 sequences are DFQATT and SNEGSKA (reference sequence). This CDR3 contains 9 residues. The CDR3 nucleotides are TGCAGTGCTAGATATGGCTACACCTTC. The encoded protein is CSARYGYTF.

The gene calls are TRBV20-1 and TRBJ2-7, with TRBD2 identical over 7 bases. This CDR3 is 15 amino acids long. Trimming took 2 bases from V and 1 from J; bases not matched to a gene: 8. Germline V CDR1 and CDR2: DFQATT, SNEGSKA (reference sequence). CDR3 sequence: CSARYLTSLSYEQYF. The CDR3 region has the DNA TGCAGTGCTAGATACTTGACTAGCTTATCCTACGAGCAGTACTTC.

This clonotype has just a few counts. The gene calls are TRBV4-1 and TRBJ1-5; D gene unclear. Germline lookup yields CDR1 MGHRA and CDR2 YSYEKL. The CDR3 is 14 amino acids. V was trimmed by 1 base and J by 4 bases, leaving 8 bases between them. CDR3 loop: CASSQVKGNQPQHF. CDR3 coding DNA: TGCGCCAGCAGCCAAGTGAAGGGAAATCAGCCCCAGCATTTT.

This clonotype was observed at least ten times. This chain connects TRBV6-1 to TRBJ1-2; 7 positions agree with TRBD1. The CDR3 covers 15 residues. Germline lookup yields CDR1 MNHNS and CDR2 SASEGT. The J segment lost 2 bases and the V segment lost 7 bases, leaving 10 bases of the junction unmatched. CDR3 bases: TGTGCCAGCAAATGGGGGACAGCGCCCAACTATGGCTACACCTTC. Its protein product is CASKWGTAPNYGYTF.

The chain is built from TRBV5-1 and TRBJ1-6; D might be TRBD1 (6 bases). The CDR3 contains 15 residues. V shed 3 bases and J shed 7 bases, with 14 bases lying between them. Germline-derived CDR1 and CDR2 are SGHRS and YFSETQ. The CDR3 sequence: CASSWGGTSNSPLHF. The CDR3 DNA reads as TGCGCCAGCAGCTGGGGGGGGACATCGAATTCACCCCTCCACTTT.

This clonotype came up many times. J is TRBJ1-1 and V is TRBV2, with D tentatively TRBD1 (6 bases). The CDR3 spans 14 residues. The V end lost 7 bases, the J end lost 5 bases, and 17 bases lay between the germline ends. The V gene's germline CDR1 is SNHLY and CDR2 FYNNEI. Here the CDR3 reads CASIPGGRGTEAFF. As DNA, the CDR3 is TGTGCCAGCATCCCTGGGGGGAGGGGGACTGAAGCTTTCTTT.

The table lists this clonotype with many counts. The V and J genes are TRBV7-8 and TRBJ2-5; TRBD2 matches 11 bases. The germline gives CDR1 SGHVS, CDR2 FQNEAQ. The CDR3 is 15 amino acids. J gave up 0 bases and V 6 bases, and 3 bases lay outside the gene matches. The CDR3 here is CASRYSGRDQETQYF. In DNA, the CDR3 is TGTGCCAGCAGGTATAGCGGGAGGGACCAAGAGACCCAGTACTTC. Together with reference TRBV7-8 and TRBJ2-5, the CDR3 gives the full variable domain: GAGVSQSPRYKVAKRGQDVALRCDPISGHVSLFWYQQALGQGPEFLTYFQNEAQLDKSGLPSDRFFAERPEGSVSTLKIQRTQQEDSAVYLCASRYSGRDQETQYFGPGTRLLVL.

This chain's CDR3 is CASSYNTAFF. CDR3 bases: TGTGCCAGCAGTTACAACACGGCTTTCTTT. This rearrangement joins TRBV6-5 to TRBJ1-1; no reliable D call. The germline gives CDR1 MNHEY, CDR2 SVGAGI. The CDR3 covers 10 residues. V was clipped by 2 bases and J by 11 bases, with 6 bases between them.